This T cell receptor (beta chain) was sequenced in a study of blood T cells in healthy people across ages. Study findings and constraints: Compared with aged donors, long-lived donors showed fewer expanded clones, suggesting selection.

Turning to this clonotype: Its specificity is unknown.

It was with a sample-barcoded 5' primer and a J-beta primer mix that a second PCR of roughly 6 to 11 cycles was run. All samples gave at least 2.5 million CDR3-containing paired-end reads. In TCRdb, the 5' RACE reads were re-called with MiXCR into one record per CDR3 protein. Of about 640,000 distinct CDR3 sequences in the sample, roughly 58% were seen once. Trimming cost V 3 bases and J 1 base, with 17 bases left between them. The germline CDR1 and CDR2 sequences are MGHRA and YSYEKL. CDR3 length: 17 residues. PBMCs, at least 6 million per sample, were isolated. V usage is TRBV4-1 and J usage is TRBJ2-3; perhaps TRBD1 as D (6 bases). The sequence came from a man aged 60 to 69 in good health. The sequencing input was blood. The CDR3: CASSQAPSGARTDTQYF. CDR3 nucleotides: TGCGCCAGCAGCCAGGCACCCTCAGGGGCACGCACAGATACGCAGTATTTT.